The clone carrying this TCR beta chain has at least ten counts. Antigen unknown. This entry is derived from a study of T cell repertoires in cytomegalovirus infection. The study, taken as a whole, reports: Clonotypes of TCR beta that were HLA-C-restricted and CMV-specific dominated the ex vivo response.

TCRdb re-analysed the reads in MiXCR, keeping a single row per CDR3 protein. The sample records around 190,000 distinct CDR3 sequences, 14% being singletons. The CDR3 is 13 residues long. CDR1 and CDR2 (germline): KGHSH, LQKENI. Trimming removed 4 bases at V and 0 bases at J, with 7 bases between. The sample was PBMCs. The sequence derives from a human donor in good health (CMV status not recorded). Some clones in this sample may be carry-over from other donors' samples. The chain couples TRBV18 to TRBJ2-7; D uncertain. The DNA of the CDR3 is TGTGCCAGCTCACGCTCTATCTCCTACGAGCAGTACTTC. It specifies CASSRSISYEQYF.